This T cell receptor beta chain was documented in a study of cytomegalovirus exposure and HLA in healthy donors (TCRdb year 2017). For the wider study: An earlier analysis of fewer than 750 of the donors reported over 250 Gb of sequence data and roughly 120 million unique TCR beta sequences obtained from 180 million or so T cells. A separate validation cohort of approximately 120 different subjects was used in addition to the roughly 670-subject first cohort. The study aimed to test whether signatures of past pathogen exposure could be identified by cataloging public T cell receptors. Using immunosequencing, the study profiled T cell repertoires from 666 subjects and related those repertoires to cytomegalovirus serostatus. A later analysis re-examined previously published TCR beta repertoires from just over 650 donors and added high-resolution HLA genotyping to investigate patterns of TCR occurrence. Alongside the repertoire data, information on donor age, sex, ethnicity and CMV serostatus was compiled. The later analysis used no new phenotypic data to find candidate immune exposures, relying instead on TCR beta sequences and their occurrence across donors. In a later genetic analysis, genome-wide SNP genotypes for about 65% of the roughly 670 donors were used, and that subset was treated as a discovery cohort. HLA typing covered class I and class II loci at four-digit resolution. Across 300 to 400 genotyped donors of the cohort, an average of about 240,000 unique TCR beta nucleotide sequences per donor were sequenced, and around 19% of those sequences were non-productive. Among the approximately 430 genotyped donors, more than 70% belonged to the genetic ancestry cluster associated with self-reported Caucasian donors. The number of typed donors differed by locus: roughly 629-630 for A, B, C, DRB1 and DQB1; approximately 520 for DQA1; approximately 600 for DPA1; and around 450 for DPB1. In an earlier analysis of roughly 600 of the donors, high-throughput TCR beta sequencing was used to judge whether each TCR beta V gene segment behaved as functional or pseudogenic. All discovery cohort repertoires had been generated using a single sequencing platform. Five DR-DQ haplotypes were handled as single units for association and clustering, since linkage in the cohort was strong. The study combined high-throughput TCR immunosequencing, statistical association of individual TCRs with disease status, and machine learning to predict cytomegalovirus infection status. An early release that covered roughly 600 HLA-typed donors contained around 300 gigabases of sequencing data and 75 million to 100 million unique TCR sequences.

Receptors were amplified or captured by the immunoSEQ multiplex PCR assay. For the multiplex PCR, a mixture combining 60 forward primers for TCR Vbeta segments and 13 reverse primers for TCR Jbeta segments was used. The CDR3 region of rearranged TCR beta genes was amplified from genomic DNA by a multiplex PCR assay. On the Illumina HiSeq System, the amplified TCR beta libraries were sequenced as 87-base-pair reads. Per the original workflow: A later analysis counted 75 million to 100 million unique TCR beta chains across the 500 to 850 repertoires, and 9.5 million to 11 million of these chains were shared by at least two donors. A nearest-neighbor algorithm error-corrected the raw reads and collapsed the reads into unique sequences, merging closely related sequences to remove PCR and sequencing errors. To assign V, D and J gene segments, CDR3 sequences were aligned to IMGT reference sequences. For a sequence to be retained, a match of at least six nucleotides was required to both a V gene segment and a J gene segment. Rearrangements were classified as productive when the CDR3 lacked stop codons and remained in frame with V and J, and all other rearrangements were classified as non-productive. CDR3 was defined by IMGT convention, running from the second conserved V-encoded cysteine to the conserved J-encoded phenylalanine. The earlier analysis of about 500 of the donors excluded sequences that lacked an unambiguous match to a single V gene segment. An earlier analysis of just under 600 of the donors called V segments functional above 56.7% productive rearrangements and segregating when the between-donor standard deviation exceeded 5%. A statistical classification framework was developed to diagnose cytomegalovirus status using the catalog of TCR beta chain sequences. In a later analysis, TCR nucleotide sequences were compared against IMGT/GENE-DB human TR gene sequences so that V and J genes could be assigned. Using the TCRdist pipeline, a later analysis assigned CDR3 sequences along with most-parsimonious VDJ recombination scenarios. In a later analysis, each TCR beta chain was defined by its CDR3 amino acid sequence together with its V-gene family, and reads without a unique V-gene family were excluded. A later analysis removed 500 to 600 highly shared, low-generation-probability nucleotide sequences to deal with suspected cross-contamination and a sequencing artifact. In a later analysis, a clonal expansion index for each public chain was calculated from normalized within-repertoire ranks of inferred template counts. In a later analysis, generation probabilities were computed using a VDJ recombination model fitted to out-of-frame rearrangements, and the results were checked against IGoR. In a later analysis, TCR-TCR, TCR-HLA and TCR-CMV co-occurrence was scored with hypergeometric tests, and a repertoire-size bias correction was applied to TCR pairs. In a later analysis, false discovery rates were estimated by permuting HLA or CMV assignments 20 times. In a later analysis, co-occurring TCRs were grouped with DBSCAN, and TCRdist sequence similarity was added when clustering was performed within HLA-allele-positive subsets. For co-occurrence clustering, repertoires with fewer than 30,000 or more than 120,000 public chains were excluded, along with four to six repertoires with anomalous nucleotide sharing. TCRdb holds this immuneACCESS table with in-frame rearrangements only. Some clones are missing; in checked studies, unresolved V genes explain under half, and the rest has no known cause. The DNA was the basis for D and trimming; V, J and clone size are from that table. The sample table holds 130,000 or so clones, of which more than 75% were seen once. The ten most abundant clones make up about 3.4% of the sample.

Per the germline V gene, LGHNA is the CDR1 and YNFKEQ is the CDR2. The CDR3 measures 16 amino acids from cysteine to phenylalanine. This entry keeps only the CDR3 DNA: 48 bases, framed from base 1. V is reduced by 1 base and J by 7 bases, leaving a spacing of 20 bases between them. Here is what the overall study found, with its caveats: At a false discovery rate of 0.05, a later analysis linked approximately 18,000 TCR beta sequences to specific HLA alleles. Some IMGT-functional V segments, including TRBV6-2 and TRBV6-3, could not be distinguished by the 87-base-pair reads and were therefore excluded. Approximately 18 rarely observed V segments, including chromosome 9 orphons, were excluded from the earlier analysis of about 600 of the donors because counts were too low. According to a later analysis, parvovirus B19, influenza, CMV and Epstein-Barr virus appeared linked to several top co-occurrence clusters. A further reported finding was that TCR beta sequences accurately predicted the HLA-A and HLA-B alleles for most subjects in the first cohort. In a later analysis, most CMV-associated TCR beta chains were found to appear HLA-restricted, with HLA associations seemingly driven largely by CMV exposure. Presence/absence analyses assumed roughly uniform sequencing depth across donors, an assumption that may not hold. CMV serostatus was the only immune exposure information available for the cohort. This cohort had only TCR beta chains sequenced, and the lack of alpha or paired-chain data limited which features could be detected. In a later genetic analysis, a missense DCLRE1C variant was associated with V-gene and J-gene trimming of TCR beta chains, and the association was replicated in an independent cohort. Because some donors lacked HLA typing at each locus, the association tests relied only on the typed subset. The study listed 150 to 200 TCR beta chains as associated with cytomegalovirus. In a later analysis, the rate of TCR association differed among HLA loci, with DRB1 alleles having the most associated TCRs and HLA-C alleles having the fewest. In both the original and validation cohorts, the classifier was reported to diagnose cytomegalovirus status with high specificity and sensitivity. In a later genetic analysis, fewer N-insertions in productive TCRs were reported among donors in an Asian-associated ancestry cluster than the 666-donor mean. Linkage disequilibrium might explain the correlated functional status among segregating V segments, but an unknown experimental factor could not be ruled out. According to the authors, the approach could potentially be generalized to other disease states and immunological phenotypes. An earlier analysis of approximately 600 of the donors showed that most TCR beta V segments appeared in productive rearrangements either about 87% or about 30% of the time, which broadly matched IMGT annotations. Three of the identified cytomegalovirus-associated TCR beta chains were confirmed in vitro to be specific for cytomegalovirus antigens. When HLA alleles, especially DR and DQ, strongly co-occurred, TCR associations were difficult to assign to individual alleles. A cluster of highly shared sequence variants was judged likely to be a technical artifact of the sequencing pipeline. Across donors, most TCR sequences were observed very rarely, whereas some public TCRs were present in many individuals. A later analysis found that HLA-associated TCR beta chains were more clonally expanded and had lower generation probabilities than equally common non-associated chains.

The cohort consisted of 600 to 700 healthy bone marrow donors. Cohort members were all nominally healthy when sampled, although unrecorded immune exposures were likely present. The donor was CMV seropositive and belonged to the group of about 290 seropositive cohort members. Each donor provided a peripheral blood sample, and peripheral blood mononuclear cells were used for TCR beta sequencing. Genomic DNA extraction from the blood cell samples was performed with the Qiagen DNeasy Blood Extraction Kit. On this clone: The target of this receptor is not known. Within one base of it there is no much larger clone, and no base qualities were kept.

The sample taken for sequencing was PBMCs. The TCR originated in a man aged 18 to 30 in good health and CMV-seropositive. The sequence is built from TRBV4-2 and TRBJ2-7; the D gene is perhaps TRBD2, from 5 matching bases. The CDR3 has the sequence CASSQVKLTSGKEQYF. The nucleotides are TGTGCCAGCAGCCAAGTCAAGCTTACTAGTGGTAAGGAGCAGTACTTC.